This T cell receptor (beta chain) was observed in a study of T cells after yellow fever vaccination (dated by TCRdb to about 2019). As for the study more broadly: The SMART-Seq v4 Ultra Low Input RNA kit was used to prepare libraries from fractions with low cell numbers. Bulk PBMC replicates and cell subsets were isolated from blood drawn at multiple timepoints before and after both primary and secondary immunization. To follow T-cell clones before and after both primary and booster YFV17D yellow fever vaccination, bulk TCR alpha and beta repertoires underwent longitudinal sequencing. Two healthy male donors, one aged 18 to 30 and one aged 30 to 40 years, made up the cohort.

A word on this clonotype: Its binding antigen is unknown. Base qualities are not recorded, but no much larger clone differs from it by a single base.

Taken with the paper, the label for treatment or condition translates to: live attenuated yellow fever vaccine strain. At each blood-draw timepoint, two biological replicates of bulk PBMCs were obtained. PBMCs were isolated from peripheral blood using a standard Ficoll-Paque protocol. RNA was extracted with TriZol from bulk PBMCs, CD4 and CD8 fractions, and dextramer-positive and dextramer-negative fractions. CDR1 SEHNR and CDR2 FQNEAQ are derived from the germline V gene (reference sequence). Relative to germline, V is missing 5 bases and J is missing 5 bases, with 6 bases of the junction outside any gene match. The CDR3 holds 14 amino acids from the cysteine to the phenylalanine. Only the CDR3 portion is preserved as DNA: 42 bases, with reading frame beginning at the first base. What the study reported, not specific to this receptor: Compared with the primary T-cell response, the secondary T-cell response was faster but weaker, reaching its peak on day 5 rather than on day 15. Computational filtering was needed because FACS-sorted repertoires could contain abundant contaminating clonotypes from the bulk population. Because the study included only a couple of donors, the extent to which the findings can be generalized is limited. After the booster, most of the clones that had expanded following primary vaccination were detected again (just under 97% of CD4 and around 87% of CD8), which suggests that memory was broadly maintained. A small share of clonotypes was detected in both CD4 and CD8 compartments, with the overlap likely arising from convergent recombination.

Synthesis of TCR cDNA relied on 5'RACE template switching, a step that introduced a universal primer site along with unique molecular identifiers. Priming for cDNA synthesis came from both the TCR alpha and TCR beta constant segments. Libraries were amplified in two PCR steps, with sample barcodes and sequencing adapters added in the second step. Sequencing of libraries was done on Illumina HiSeq 2500 (2x100 bp) or NovaSeq (2x150 bp). As for the original processing: MIGEC handled demultiplexing of reads and collapsing into UMI consensus sequences, while MiXCR performed V(D)J alignment. Clonotypes responding to the vaccine were identified with edgeR on replicate PBMC samples, with the criteria of FDR below 0.01 and a log2 fold change above 5 up to day 15. Bulk clonotypes were assigned CD4 or CD8 identity according to which sequenced CD4 or CD8 repertoire held them at higher abundance. TCRdb ran its own pipeline on the public reads, namely fastp trimming at Q25 and MiXCR clone calling, and kept in-frame beta chains. Rows merge per CDR3 protein into single entries with the most common DNA and genes. These V and J calls are TCRdb output, not the study's own analysis. The sample table shows hundreds of thousands of distinct CDR3 sequences, and roughly 12% are seen once. 14% to 15% of the sample rests with the top ten.

The chain employs TRBV7-9 and TRBJ2-3; TRBD2 fits 8 bases in the junction. The sample here was PBMCs, taken on the day of the yellow fever booster vaccination. The receptor comes from a man between 25 and 39 years old who received the YFV17D yellow fever vaccine. The nucleotides read TGTGCCAGCAGCCCAAGGGCGGGAGGAGATACGCAGTATTTT. This encodes CASSPRAGGDTQYF. Beyond the CDR3, the reference TRBV7-9 and TRBJ2-3 genes provide the residues; the full variable domain reads: DTGVSQNPRHKITKRGQNVTFRCDPISEHNRLYWYRQTLGQGPEFLTYFQNEAQLEKSRLLSDRFSAERPKGSFSTLEIQRTEQGDSAMYLCASSPRAGGDTQYFGPGTRLTVL.